Below, 23 T cell receptor beta chains from the same sample are listed, as sequenced in a study of T cells in Graves' hyperthyroidism and ophthalmopathy. Template material for amplifying TCR beta CDR3 regions consisted of RNA transcripts. An initial round of RT-PCR targeting the TCR CDR3 relied on the HTBI primer set. Using its own MiXCR run on the multiplex PCR reads, TCRdb lists one record per CDR3 protein. This repertoire shows 490,000 or so distinct CDR3 sequences, around a fifth found once; its top ten account for 45% to 50%. The specimen sequenced was blood. The source of these receptors is a woman aged 70-85 years with Graves' ophthalmopathy.

V gene TRBV28 combines with J gene TRBJ1-4; D gene uncertain. V lost 5 bases, J lost 4 bases, and 5 bases lay in between. This CDR3 has 12 residues. The V gene's germline CDR1 is MDHEN and CDR2 SYDVKM. CDR3 sequence reads: CASSRGNEKLFF. The DNA of the CDR3 is TGTGCCAGCAGTCGAGGTAATGAAAAACTGTTTTTT.

This clonotype turned up a few times. The chain joins TRBV20-1 to TRBJ2-7; possibly TRBD1 or TRBD2 for D (6 bases each). Trimming took off 3 bases at V and 3 bases at J, with 12 bases between the two ends. This CDR3 contains 13 residues. CDR1 is DFQATT, CDR2 SNEGSKA, per germline (reference sequence). The CDR3 bases are TGCAGTGCTAGTACCGGAGGGGGCTACGAGCAGTACTTC. This translates into CSASTGGGYEQYF.

This clonotype occurred a few times. V gene TRBV20-1 combines with J gene TRBJ1-6; 8 bases are a match to TRBD1. The CDR3 is made up of 16 amino acids. Unmatched junction bases numbered 11, after V lost 0 bases and J lost 10 bases. Looked up from germline, CDR1 is DFQATT and CDR2 is SNEGSKA (reference sequence). The CDR3 loop is CSAREKGTGRESPLHF. CDR3 DNA: TGCAGTGCTAGAGAAAAAGGGACAGGACGCGAATCACCCCTCCACTTT.

The chain links TRBV7-2 to TRBJ1-6, with a possible D match to TRBD1 (5 bases). Trimming removed 3 bases at V and 6 bases at J, with 15 bases between. The germline CDR1 and CDR2 sequences are SGHTA and FQGNSA. The CDR3 is 16 amino acids. The CDR3, as DNA: TGTGCCAGCAGCTTGGCCGGGGGTTTGGGTAATTCACCCCTCCACTTT. This encodes CASSLAGGLGNSPLHF.

The J gene is TRBJ2-7, the V gene TRBV5-6; 9 bases match TRBD1. This CDR3 has 14 residues. The germline V gene encodes CDR1 SGHDT and CDR2 YYEEEE. Losses at the gene ends were 4 bases for V and 2 bases for J; bases not matched to a gene: 4. The CDR3 protein is CASSPQGAAYEQYF. For the CDR3, the DNA is TGTGCCAGCAGCCCACAGGGGGCCGCCTACGAGCAGTACTTC.

This clonotype has a count of ten or more. The J gene is TRBJ1-1, the V gene TRBV12-3 or TRBV12-4, with D possibly TRBD1 on 6 matching bases. The V gene lost 2 bases and the J gene lost 7 bases, with 11 bases spanning the gap. This CDR3 region has 13 residues. The CDR3 sequence is CASSLRQALEAFF. The CDR3 DNA reads as TGTGCCAGCAGTTTACGACAGGCCCTTGAAGCTTTCTTT.

The genes are TRBV10-3 and TRBJ1-6; unclear D gene. The CDR3 sequence is 15 residues long. The V end lost 3 bases, the J end lost 5 bases, and 11 bases lay between the germline ends. Germline V gene data show CDR1 as ENHRY and CDR2 as SYGVKD. The CDR3 spells CAISERTANNSPLHF. For the CDR3, the DNA is TGTGCCATCAGTGAAAGGACGGCCAATAATTCACCCCTCCACTTT.

This clonotype was observed a handful of times. The chain is built from TRBV5-1 and TRBJ2-1, with D perhaps matching TRBD2 (6 bases). CDR1 is SGHRS, CDR2 YFSETQ, per germline. Trimming shortened V by 0 bases and J by 1 base, and 14 bases separated the two germline ends. There are 17 residues in the CDR3. The chain's CDR3 is CASSLVGGIGSYNEQFF. The CDR3 nucleotides are TGCGCCAGCAGCTTGGTGGGAGGAATAGGGTCCTACAATGAGCAGTTCTTC. The full variable domain, its missing parts supplied by reference TRBV5-1 and TRBJ2-1, is KAGVTQTPRYLIKTRGQQVTLSCSPISGHRSVSWYQQTPGQGLQFLFEYFSETQRNKGNFPGRFSGRQFSNSRSEMNVSTLELGDSALYLCASSLVGGIGSYNEQFFGPGTRLTVL.

The genes are TRBV4-1 and TRBJ2-3; 9 bases are a match to TRBD2. Germline lookup yields CDR1 MGHRA and CDR2 YSYEKL. This CDR3 is built from 15 residues. Trimming took 2 bases from V and 5 from J; bases not matched to a gene: 5. CDR3 nucleotide sequence: TGCGCCAGCAGCCAATTAGCGGGAGTCGGAGATACGCAGTATTTT. As protein: CASSQLAGVGDTQYF.

This clonotype has only a few counts. The V gene is TRBV29-1, the J gene TRBJ2-1, with D perhaps matching TRBD1 (5 bases). This CDR3 region has 13 residues. Germline V gene lookup returns CDR1 SQVTM and CDR2 ANQGSEA. The V gene lost 4 bases and the J gene lost 6 bases, with 13 bases spanning the gap. The CDR3 protein is CSVVDSTPNEQFF. The DNA for the CDR3 is TGCAGCGTTGTTGACAGCACACCCAATGAGCAGTTCTTC.

The CDR3 region has the DNA TGTGCCAGCAGCCAGCGGAATCCCGGGACTAGCGGTCTTGGGCAGTACTTC. It translates to CASSQRNPGTSGLGQYF. The rearrangement links TRBV3-1 to TRBJ2-7, with 11 bases lining up with TRBD2. The V gene's germline CDR1 is LGHDT and CDR2 YNNKEL (reference sequence). V shed 3 bases, J shed 9 bases, and the junction held 16 bases outside the gene matches. This CDR3 is built from 17 residues.

This chain links TRBV9 with TRBJ1-5; TRBD1 matches at 8 bases. The CDR3 is 14 residues long. V trimming: 3 bases; J trimming: 5 bases; junction bases outside the gene matches: 4. Germline V gene sequence: CDR1 SGDLS, CDR2 YYNGEE. The CDR3 DNA sequence: TGTGCCAGCAGCGACGACAGGGGCGATCAGCCCCAGCATTTT. The encoded protein is CASSDDRGDQPQHF.

This clonotype was seen more than once but under ten times. This chain uses TRBV20-1 with TRBJ1-2, with D perhaps matching TRBD1 (5 bases). Per germline, CDR1 DFQATT and CDR2 SNEGSKA (reference sequence). The CDR3 consists of 13 residues. Trimming removed 0 bases at V and 1 base at J, with 6 bases between. The CDR3 sequence is CSARDGGNYGYTF. DNA for the CDR3: TGCAGTGCTAGAGACGGGGGTAACTATGGCTACACCTTC.

In its sample, this clonotype was seen a few times. The chain combines TRBV30 with TRBJ1-1; D is perhaps TRBD1 (5 bases). This CDR3 is built from 14 residues. Trimming pared 0 bases from V and 6 bases from J, leaving 14 bases between. The germline gives CDR1 GTSNPN, CDR2 SVGIG (reference sequence). The DNA of the CDR3 is TGTGCCTGGAGTGTACGACAGTTGTGGCCTGAAGCTTTCTTT. Its translation: CAWSVRQLWPEAFF.

This clonotype came up many times. This chain joins TRBV11-2 and TRBJ2-7; D gene unclear. Trimming removed 0 bases at V and 4 bases at J, with 1 base between. The CDR3 has 11 residues. In germline, CDR1 is SGHAT, CDR2 FQNNGV. CDR3 sequence (DNA): TGTGCCAGCAGCTTAGAGTACGAGCAGTACTTC. Translated, it gives CASSLEYEQYF.

There are a few counts of this clonotype. The chain carries TRBV7-6 and TRBJ1-1; a weak D match, TRBD1 (6 bases). Trimming took 5 bases from V and 13 from J, leaving 26 bases between them. The CDR3 covers 15 residues. In germline, CDR1 is SGHVS, CDR2 FNYEAQ. The CDR3 sequence is CASSVDRILGLRLFF. CDR3 sequence (DNA): TGTGCCAGCAGCGTTGACAGGATCCTGGGGCTGAGGCTTTTCTTT. The full variable domain, its missing parts supplied by reference TRBV7-6 and TRBJ1-1, is GAGVSQSPRYKVTKRGQDVALRCDPISGHVSLYWYRQALGQGPEFLTYFNYEAQQDKSGLPNDRFSAERPEGSISTLTIQRTEQRDSAMYRCASSVDRILGLRLFFGQGTRLTVV.

This clonotype was seen a few times. The chain combines TRBV30 with TRBJ2-1, with D tentatively TRBD2 (5 bases). This CDR3 spans 13 amino acids. V was shortened by 2 bases and J by 6 bases, with 11 bases between the two germline ends. Germline CDR1 is GTSNPN and CDR2 is SVGIG (reference sequence). CDR3 sequence: CAWSLSAFNEQFF. The DNA for the CDR3 is TGTGCCTGGAGTCTTAGCGCCTTCAATGAGCAGTTCTTC.

In this sample, this clonotype turned up a few times. The V call is TRBV20-1, the J call TRBJ2-1; 8 nucleotides align to TRBD2. V lost 0 bases to trimming and J lost 8 bases; unmatched junction nucleotides: 9. CDR3 length equals 15 residues. Germline lookup yields CDR1 DFQATT and CDR2 SNEGSKA (reference sequence). Written as DNA, the CDR3 is TGCAGTGCTAGAGAGGGACTAGGGATACAATATGAGCAGTTCTTC. Translating it yields CSAREGLGIQYEQFF.

This clonotype was detected ten times or more. V and J are TRBV7-8 and TRBJ1-1; D is ambiguous. The germline V gene encodes CDR1 SGHVS and CDR2 FQNEAQ. The ends were cut back, 3 bases at V and 10 bases at J, with 21 bases in the middle. CDR3 length: 15 amino acids. CDR3 DNA: TGTGCCAGCAGCTTCACAGCGGAGGTGGTTATGGGAGCTTTCTTT. As protein: CASSFTAEVVMGAFF.

V is TRBV6-1 and J is TRBJ2-3, with 9 bases fitting TRBD2. The V gene's germline CDR1 is MNHNS and CDR2 SASEGT. Trimming cost V 4 bases and J 2 bases; bases outside gene matches: 4. This CDR3 is built from 15 residues. CDR3 in DNA: TGTGCCAGCAGTGGTAGCGGGAGATTCACAGATACGCAGTATTTT. Residues: CASSGSGRFTDTQYF.

This clonotype was picked up a small number of times. The chain carries TRBV11-2 and TRBJ2-3, with TRBD2 matching 11 bases. Unmatched junction bases numbered 10, after V lost 4 bases and J lost 1 base. The CDR3 has 18 residues. The V gene's germline CDR1 is SGHAT and CDR2 FQNNGV. DNA of the CDR3: TGTGCCAGCAGCTCTGGACTAGCGGGTGTCTTGGGCACAGATACGCAGTATTTT. As protein: CASSSGLAGVLGTDTQYF. Complete variable domain (other parts from reference TRBV11-2 and TRBJ2-3): EAGVAQSPRYKIIEKRQSVAFWCNPISGHATLYWYQQILGQGPKLLIQFQNNGVVDDSQLPKDRFSAERLKGVDSTLKIQPAKLEDSAVYLCASSSGLAGVLGTDTQYFGPGTRLTVL.

The J gene is TRBJ1-2, the V gene TRBV2; D uncertain. V was shortened by 8 bases and J by 4 bases, with 11 bases between the two germline ends. Germline CDR1 and CDR2: SNHLY and FYNNEI. This CDR3 comprises 12 residues. In DNA, the CDR3 is TGTGCCAGCTCCACAATGTCCTATGGCTACACCTTC. Translation gives CASSTMSYGYTF.

This clonotype was observed a handful of times. The chain is built from TRBV27 and TRBJ2-7, with 8 bases matching TRBD2. The CDR3 has 14 amino acids. J lost 4 bases, V lost 3 bases, and 5 bases had no gene match. Germline CDR1 is MNHEY and CDR2 is SMNVEV (reference sequence). The CDR3 reads CASSFHGLAYEQYF. For the CDR3, the DNA is TGTGCCAGCAGTTTTCACGGACTAGCATACGAGCAGTACTTC.